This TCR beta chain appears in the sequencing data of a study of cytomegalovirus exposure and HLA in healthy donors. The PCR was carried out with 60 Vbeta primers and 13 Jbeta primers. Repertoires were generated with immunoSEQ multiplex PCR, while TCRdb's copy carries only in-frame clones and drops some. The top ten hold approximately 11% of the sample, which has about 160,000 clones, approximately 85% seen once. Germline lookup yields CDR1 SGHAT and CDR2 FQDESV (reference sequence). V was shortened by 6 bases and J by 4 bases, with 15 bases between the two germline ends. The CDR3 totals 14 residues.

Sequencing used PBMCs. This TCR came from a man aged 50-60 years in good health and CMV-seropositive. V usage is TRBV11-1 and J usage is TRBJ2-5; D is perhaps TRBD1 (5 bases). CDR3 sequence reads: CASRSRGQGETQYF. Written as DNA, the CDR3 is TGTGCCAGCAGATCCCGAGGCCAGGGAGAGACCCAGTACTTC.